Below, 29 T cell receptor beta chains from the same sample are listed, as sequenced in a study of OX40 agonist ivuxolimab in advanced cancers. Libraries were prepared through the immunoSEQ multiplex PCR assay. TCRdb carries this immuneACCESS record with in-frame sequences only. Its versions omit some clonotypes, under half of them owing to an unresolved V gene in the studies checked, with the rest unexplained. The sample records some 100,000 clones, 85% to 90% of which are singletons. About 1.9% of the sample goes to the ten largest clones. Sequencing was performed on CD4+ or CD8+ T cells sorted from blood, taken in a trial of the OX40 agonist ivuxolimab. The receptor source for this set is an adult with an advanced solid tumor such as melanoma, head and neck, liver or kidney cancer.

This chain uses TRBV5-1 with TRBJ2-7, with 10 bases matching TRBD2. Per germline, CDR1 SGHRS and CDR2 YFSETQ. The CDR3 runs to 17 residues. V lost 4 bases, J lost 2 bases, and 12 bases stayed unmatched. The CDR3 reads CASSILAGAQSPYEQYF. The CDR3 DNA reads as TGCGCCAGCAGCATCCTAGCGGGAGCCCAGTCCCCCTACGAGCAGTACTTC.

This chain connects TRBV2 to TRBJ2-2, with TRBD1 identical over 10 bases. CDR3 length equals 15 residues. Unmatched junction bases numbered 8, after V lost 6 bases and J lost 7 bases. The germline CDR1 and CDR2 sequences are SNHLY and FYNNEI. This CDR3 is CASRPTGGAGGELFF. Here the CDR3 DNA reads TGTGCCAGCAGACCGACAGGGGGCGCGGGCGGGGAGCTGTTTTTT.

The rearrangement uses TRBV15 and TRBJ2-5; D is perhaps TRBD2 (7 bases). Deletions cut 8 bases from V and 4 bases from J, with 14 bases between. CDR1 is LNHNV and CDR2 is YYDKDF in the germline V gene (reference sequence). CDR3 length: 13 residues. The CDR3 reads CATSGRGGETQYF. CDR3 in DNA: TGTGCCACCTCCGGTAGGGGGGGAGAGACCCAGTACTTC.

This sequence joins TRBV19 and TRBJ2-7; D is possibly TRBD1 or TRBD2 (5 bases each). V lost 7 bases and J lost 2, with 12 bases in between. The CDR3 has 13 amino acids. CDR1 is LNHDA, CDR2 SQIVND, per germline (reference sequence). CDR3 bases: TGTGCCAGTAAGGACCGAGGGGCCTACGAGCAGTACTTC. Its translation is CASKDRGAYEQYF.

As DNA, the CDR3 is TGTGCCAGCAGATTAACAGGGGTAGGTACCTACGAGCAGTACTTC. Protein: CASRLTGVGTYEQYF. The rearrangement joins TRBV27 to TRBJ2-7; 7 nucleotides align to TRBD1. Germline loops: CDR1 MNHEY, CDR2 SMNVEV (reference sequence). The V segment lost 6 bases and the J segment 2 bases; nucleotides outside the gene matches: 10. This CDR3 comprises 15 residues.

This sequence joins TRBV9 and TRBJ2-1, with D unresolved. V shed 2 bases and J shed 9 bases, with 15 bases lying between them. CDR3 length: 14 amino acids. Germline V gives CDR1 SGDLS, CDR2 YYNGEE. The CDR3 DNA reads TGTGCCAGCAGCGTCTTACTAACGGCGACTGAGCAGTTCTTC. Protein: CASSVLLTATEQFF. Drawing the rest from reference TRBV9 and TRBJ2-1, the complete variable domain is DSGVTQTPKHLITATGQRVTLRCSPRSGDLSVYWYQQSLDQGLQFLIQYYNGEERAKGNILERFSAQQFPDLHSELNLSSLELGDSALYFCASSVLLTATEQFFGPGTRLTVL.

This chain links TRBV10-3 with TRBJ2-7; the D gene is possibly TRBD2 (5 bases). The CDR3 extends over 16 amino acids. The germline gives CDR1 ENHRY, CDR2 SYGVKD. The V end was cut by 0 bases, the J end by 3 bases, with 15 bases between. The CDR3 protein is CAISESWASAGYEQYF. The DNA of the CDR3 is TGTGCCATCAGTGAGTCTTGGGCCTCGGCGGGCTACGAGCAGTACTTC.

This clone was detected only once. The chain links TRBV4-1 to TRBJ2-1, with D uncertain. The V and J ends lost 1 base and 0 bases respectively, with 10 bases between them. The CDR3 contains 16 residues. The germline V gene encodes CDR1 MGHRA and CDR2 YSYEKL. The DNA for the CDR3 is TGCGCCAGCAGCCAAGCTAGTTCCCCCTCCTACAATGAGCAGTTCTTC. Its protein product is CASSQASSPSYNEQFF.

V usage is TRBV29-1 and J usage is TRBJ2-1, with 7 nucleotides matching TRBD2. The CDR3 length is 18 residues. Trimming removed 2 bases from V and 1 base from J; junction bases left unmatched: 14. Germline CDR1 is SQVTM and CDR2 is ANQGSEA. The DNA for the CDR3 is TGCAGCGTTGAATTCCTTCGCACGGAGGGAGGGTCCTACAATGAGCAGTTCTTC. This sequence encodes CSVEFLRTEGGSYNEQFF.

This clone was seen once. J is TRBJ1-3 and V is TRBV6-5; D unclear. CDR1 is MNHEY and CDR2 is SVGAGI in the germline V gene. The CDR3 has 15 amino acids. V was cut by 5 bases and J by 0 bases, with 11 bases left in between. CDR3 residues: CASSRGLSSGNTIYF. CDR3 coding DNA: TGTGCCAGCAGTAGAGGTCTTTCCTCTGGAAACACCATATATTTT.

V gene TRBV29-1 combines with J gene TRBJ2-7; D is perhaps TRBD1 (6 bases). The CDR3 is 12 amino acids. In germline, CDR1 is SQVTM, CDR2 ANQGSEA. Trimming took 6 bases from V and 5 from J, leaving 14 bases between them. In DNA, the CDR3 is TGCAGCGTCCTTGACAGGCCGAACGAGCAGTACTTC. Its protein is CSVLDRPNEQYF.

The V call is TRBV5-1, the J call TRBJ1-2; 9 positions match TRBD1. CDR1 SGHRS and CDR2 YFSETQ come from the germline V gene. This CDR3 has 15 residues. V gave up 4 bases and J gave up 4 bases; unmatched junction bases: 8. In DNA form, the CDR3 reads TGCGCCAGCAGCCCGGACAGGGGAACGATCTATGGCTACACCTTC. Protein product: CASSPDRGTIYGYTF. The complete variable domain, with remaining parts taken from reference TRBV5-1 and TRBJ1-2, reads KAGVTQTPRYLIKTRGQQVTLSCSPISGHRSVSWYQQTPGQGLQFLFEYFSETQRNKGNFPGRFSGRQFSNSRSEMNVSTLELGDSALYLCASSPDRGTIYGYTFGSGTRLTVV.

The chain combines TRBV5-4 with TRBJ1-1; 8 bases line up with TRBD1. CDR1 SGHNT and CDR2 YYREEE come from the germline V gene (reference sequence). There are 15 residues in the CDR3. Trimming removed 3 bases from V and 3 bases from J; junction bases left unmatched: 7. The CDR3 protein is CASSWQGAQDTEAFF. The CDR3 nucleotides are TGTGCCAGCAGCTGGCAGGGGGCGCAGGACACTGAAGCTTTCTTT.

The CDR3 here is CASSLLAGGLGNEQFF. DNA of the CDR3: TGTGCCAGCAGCTTACTAGCGGGTGGACTAGGGAATGAGCAGTTCTTC. V gene TRBV11-2 combines with J gene TRBJ2-1, with TRBD2 identical over 8 bases. V was clipped by 2 bases and J by 7 bases; unmatched bases: 10. The CDR3 spans 16 residues. Germline loops: CDR1 SGHAT, CDR2 FQNNGV.

This chain connects TRBV5-1 to TRBJ2-7; the match to TRBD1 covers 7 bases. Trimming removed 3 bases from V and 1 base from J; junction bases left unmatched: 7. CDR1 is SGHRS and CDR2 is YFSETQ in the germline V gene. CDR3 length equals 15 residues. CDR3 DNA sequence: TGCGCCAGCAGCTGGGGTCAGGGGGTTTCCTACGAGCAGTACTTC. Its translation is CASSWGQGVSYEQYF.

The chain has TRBV29-1 and TRBJ1-1; D is undetermined. Germline V CDR1 and CDR2: SQVTM, ANQGSEA. This CDR3 has 13 amino acids. V shed 5 bases and J shed 0 bases, with 10 bases lying between them. The CDR3 spells CSVRGELNTEAFF. As DNA, the CDR3 is TGCAGCGTTCGAGGAGAACTGAACACTGAAGCTTTCTTT.

V usage is TRBV10-3 and J usage is TRBJ1-1, with D uncertain. V was cut by 3 bases and J by 7 bases, with 12 bases left in between. Germline CDR1 and CDR2: ENHRY and SYGVKD. The CDR3 runs 13 residues. This CDR3 is CAISESPAREAFF. The CDR3 DNA sequence: TGTGCCATCAGTGAATCGCCCGCGCGTGAAGCTTTCTTT.

In its sample, this clone was seen a few times. This chain joins TRBV12-2 and TRBJ2-2. TRBV12-2 has pseudogene status. The CDR3 contains 16 residues. The CDR3 nucleotides are TGTGCAAGTCGCCCAAGGGGGGAGTCCCCCGGCGGGGAGCTGTTTTTT. This encodes CASRPRGESPGGELFF.

This clone was picked up one time. The V gene is TRBV9, the J gene TRBJ2-4; D possibly corresponds to TRBD2 (6 bases). Germline V gives CDR1 SGDLS, CDR2 YYNGEE. Deletions cut 3 bases from V and 0 bases from J, with 19 bases between. The CDR3 covers 18 residues. CDR3 sequence reads: CASSERRGPNLAKNIQYF. The CDR3 bases are TGTGCCAGCAGCGAGAGGCGGGGACCCAACTTAGCCAAAAACATTCAGTACTTC.

The chain recombines TRBV2 with TRBJ2-5; 9 nucleotides line up with TRBD2. With 5 bases clipped from V and 1 base from J, the junction kept 8 bases outside the gene matches. This CDR3 region has 16 residues. CDR1 SNHLY and CDR2 FYNNEI come from the germline V gene. CDR3 sequence: CASSKNPGLAQETQYF. The DNA for the CDR3 is TGTGCCAGCAGTAAAAATCCGGGACTAGCCCAAGAGACCCAGTACTTC.

The chain couples TRBV25-1 to TRBJ2-5; D ambiguous. CDR1 and CDR2 (germline): MGHDK, SYGVNS. Trimming took 4 bases from V and 4 from J, leaving 13 bases between them. This CDR3 has 14 amino acids. Here the CDR3 reads CASSAQAISETQYF. CDR3 nucleotides: TGTGCCAGCAGTGCTCAGGCCATTTCAGAGACCCAGTACTTC.

The rearrangement uses TRBV6-1 and TRBJ2-5, with a weak D call TRBD1 (6 bases). This CDR3 region has 13 residues. The V gene's germline CDR1 is MNHNS and CDR2 SASEGT. V lost 7 bases and J 2 bases, leaving 11 bases between the germline ends. CDR3 region: CASNQQGQETQYF. CDR3 sequence (DNA): TGTGCCAGCAACCAACAGGGACAAGAGACCCAGTACTTC.

The V call is TRBV2, the J call TRBJ1-1; D ambiguous. Trimming removed 8 bases at V and 1 base at J, with 11 bases between. This CDR3 has 13 residues. The germline V gene has CDR1 SNHLY and CDR2 FYNNEI. This CDR3 reads CASFFFPNTEAFF. The CDR3 DNA is TGTGCCAGCTTTTTTTTTCCGAACACTGAAGCTTTCTTT.

This clone was observed a few times. The chain carries TRBV10-3 and TRBJ2-7; 7 nucleotides match TRBD2. J was trimmed by 6 bases and V by 1 base; bases with no gene match: 9. Germline CDR1 ENHRY, CDR2 SYGVKD. The CDR3 is 15 amino acids. The CDR3 loop is CAISEWRERKSEQYF. CDR3 nucleotides: TGTGCCATCAGTGAGTGGCGGGAGCGGAAATCCGAGCAGTACTTC.

The V and J genes are TRBV5-1 and TRBJ2-2; 8 nucleotides agree with TRBD1. After removal of 5 bases from V and 7 bases from J, the junction contained 13 bases not matched to a gene. The CDR3 is made up of 16 amino acids. In germline, CDR1 is SGHRS, CDR2 YFSETQ. CDR3 loop: CASRPPWTGLSGELFF. The CDR3 DNA reads TGCGCCAGCAGACCGCCCTGGACAGGGTTAAGCGGGGAGCTGTTTTTT.

Concerning this clone itself: Other DNA sequences in the same sample also yield this CDR3. The chain recombines TRBV28 with TRBJ2-7; D is unclear. Trimming took off 6 bases at V and 4 bases at J, with 7 bases between the two ends. The CDR3 has 11 amino acids. Germline CDR1 and CDR2: MDHEN and SYDVKM. CDR3 sequence (DNA): TGTGCCAGCAGCTCTAGATACGAGCAGTACTTC. Translated: CASSSRYEQYF.

This clone was seen a single time. The genes are TRBV7-8 and TRBJ2-1; D is undetermined. The length of the CDR3 is 11 residues. Between the trimmed V and J ends, which lost 1 base and 8 bases, there was a span of 3 bases. The germline gives CDR1 SGHVS, CDR2 FQNEAQ. CDR3 region: CASSLVYEQFF. The CDR3 bases are TGTGCCAGCAGCTTAGTTTATGAGCAGTTCTTC.

This clone was found once. V and J are TRBV7-9 and TRBJ1-4; D unclear. The CDR3 loop spans 11 amino acids. The V end was cut by 1 base, the J end by 11 bases, with 5 bases between. Germline CDR1 is SEHNR and CDR2 is FQNEAQ (reference sequence). The CDR3 DNA reads as TGTGCCAGCAGCTTAGGGACGAAACTGTTTTTT. Residues: CASSLGTKLFF.

Only a few counts were recorded for this clone. CDR3 loop: CASSVGVGANTGELFF. Here the CDR3 DNA reads TGTGCCAGCAGCGTAGGGGTAGGGGCGAACACCGGGGAGCTGTTTTTT. J is TRBJ2-2 and V is TRBV7-9; possibly TRBD1 for D (5 bases). The CDR3 has 16 residues. Per the germline V gene, CDR1 is SEHNR and CDR2 is FQNEAQ (reference sequence). Deletions cut 5 bases from V and 0 bases from J, with 13 bases between.